This T cell receptor beta chain is from a study of early T cells in non-severe SARS-CoV-2 infection. The study, taken as a whole, reports: Anti-spike CD8 responses were favored in VDJdb matching, and private and CD4 specificities were missed.

Per the germline V gene, CDR1 is SEHNR and CDR2 is FQNEAQ (reference sequence). V lost 5 bases, J lost 7 bases, and 14 bases lay in between. The CDR3 is 13 amino acids. MiXCR, applied by TCRdb to the 5' RACE reads, yields one record per CDR3 protein. The table has fewer than 80,000 distinct CDR3 sequences, about 11% seen once. As to this clonotype: Its specificity is not known.

The sequence came from an adult who was a healthcare worker with PCR-confirmed SARS-CoV-2 infection or an uninfected control (not recorded which). This sequence joins TRBV7-9 and TRBJ2-5, with D possibly being TRBD2 (6 bases). The source material was whole blood, sampled at baseline. The CDR3 region has the DNA TGTGCCAGCAGCGTTAGCGGCCCCTCGACCCAGTACTTC. This translates into CASSVSGPSTQYF.